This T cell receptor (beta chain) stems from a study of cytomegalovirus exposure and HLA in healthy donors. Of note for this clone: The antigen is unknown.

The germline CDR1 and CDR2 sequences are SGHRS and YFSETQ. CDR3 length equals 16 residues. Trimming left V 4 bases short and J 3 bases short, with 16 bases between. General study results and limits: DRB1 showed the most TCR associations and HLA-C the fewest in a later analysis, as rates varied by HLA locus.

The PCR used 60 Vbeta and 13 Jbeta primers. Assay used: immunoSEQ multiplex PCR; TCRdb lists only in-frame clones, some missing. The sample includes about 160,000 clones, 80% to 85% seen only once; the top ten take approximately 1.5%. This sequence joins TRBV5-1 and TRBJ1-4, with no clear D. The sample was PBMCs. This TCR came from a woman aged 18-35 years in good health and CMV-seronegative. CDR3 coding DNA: TGCGCCAGCAGCACGGCCCTCGGAGCTGCTAATGAAAAACTGTTTTTT. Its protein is CASSTALGAANEKLFF.